This is a list of T cell receptor beta chains from one sample in a study of response to subunit inactivated influenza vaccine. TCRdb reanalysed the RT-PCR reads using MiXCR and keeps one entry per CDR3 protein. This table holds some 640,000 distinct CDR3 sequences, approximately 15% found once. The sample here was PBMCs from blood, taken around 15 days before vaccination. The receptors derive from a man between 45 and 60 years old who received an inactivated influenza vaccine. The CDR3 runs from the conserved cysteine through the conserved F or W. A D gene is named only where the DNA matches it firmly. The size of a clone is reported for some rows only, either as once, few or many, or as a class for expanded clones.

d_gene	v_gene	j_gene	abundance	CDR3aa	CDR3nt
.	TRBV4-1	TRBJ2-6	.	CASSQARRSNVLTF	TGCGCCAGCAGCCAGGCGCGCAGGTCCAACGTCCTGACTTTC
TRBD1	TRBV7-3	TRBJ2-1	few	CASSLSGGGLVNEQFF	TGTGCCAGCAGCTTATCAGGGGGCGGTCTGGTGAATGAGCAGTTCTTC
.	TRBV5-1	TRBJ2-1	.	CASSSLASGNAYNEQFF	TGCGCCAGCAGCTCCTTAGCGAGCGGAAATGCCTACAATGAGCAGTTCTTC
TRBD1	TRBV7-2	TRBJ1-3	.	CASSFYRDRLNTIYF	TGTGCCAGCAGCTTTTACCGGGACAGGCTCAACACCATATATTTT
.	TRBV5-1	TRBJ2-7	few	CASSLGAYDPEQYF	TGCGCCAGCAGCTTAGGAGCTTACGACCCCGAGCAGTACTTC
.	TRBV3-1	TRBJ2-7	.	CASSQGRVAGVYEQYF	TGTGCCAGCAGCCAAGGTAGAGTGGCAGGGGTCTACGAGCAGTACTTC
TRBD2	TRBV20-1	TRBJ2-1	few	CSARWTSGSSGEQFF	TGCAGCGCAAGATGGACTAGCGGGAGTTCGGGCGAGCAGTTCTTC
.	TRBV12-3/TRBV12-4	TRBJ1-1	.	CASSFGRTSIKTEAFF	TGTGCCAGCAGTTTCGGACGGACTTCAATTAAGACTGAAGCTTTCTTT
TRBD2	TRBV5-1	TRBJ2-3	few	CASSFGTSGRGLDTQYF	TGCGCCAGCAGCTTCGGGACTAGCGGGAGGGGTCTCGATACGCAGTATTTT
.	TRBV20-1	TRBJ2-2	few	CSARLSGELFF	TGCAGTGCAAGACTCTCCGGGGAGCTGTTTTTT
.	TRBV5-1	TRBJ2-6	few	CASSLGSLASAGANVLTF	TGCGCCAGCAGCTTGGGATCCCTAGCGAGTGCCGGGGCCAACGTCCTGACTTTC
.	TRBV2	TRBJ2-1	.	CASSRVGAGEQFF	TGTGCCAGCAGCCGCGTGGGGGCCGGGGAGCAGTTCTTC
.	TRBV7-9	TRBJ2-1	many	CASSFRGSEQFF	TGTGCCAGCAGCTTCAGAGGGAGTGAGCAGTTCTTC
.	TRBV4-2	TRBJ2-3	few	CASSHGAGGSDTQYF	TGTGCCAGCAGCCACGGGGCAGGAGGGTCAGATACGCAGTATTTT
.	TRBV12-3/TRBV12-4	TRBJ2-1	few	CASSLSRASYNEQFF	TGTGCCAGCAGTTTAAGTCGTGCTAGCTACAATGAGCAGTTCTTC
TRBD2	TRBV2	TRBJ2-1	.	CASSDSGSINEQFF	TGTGCCAGCAGTGACAGCGGGAGTATCAATGAGCAGTTCTTC
TRBD1	TRBV11-2	TRBJ2-7	few	CASSFDRVYEQYF	TGTGCCAGCAGCTTCGACAGGGTCTACGAGCAGTACTTC
.	TRBV19	TRBJ1-1	.	CASSTGTAMKVFF	TGTGCCAGTAGTACCGGGACCGCCATGAAGGTTTTCTTT
.	TRBV20-1	TRBJ1-2	.	CSARSDLTVGNYGYTF	TGCAGTGCTAGGTCGGATCTCACCGTCGGTAACTATGGCTACACCTTC
.	TRBV5-1	TRBJ1-1	.	CASRLESRGEKAEAFF	TGCGCCAGCCGCTTGGAGAGTCGCGGGGAGAAGGCTGAAGCTTTCTTT
TRBD2	TRBV6-2/TRBV6-3	TRBJ2-1	.	CASSYPGGLNEQFF	TGTGCCAGCAGTTATCCGGGAGGGCTAAATGAGCAGTTCTTC
.	TRBV3-1	TRBJ2-7	.	CASSQESSTAKQYF	TGTGCCAGCAGCCAAGAATCCAGTACGGCTAAGCAGTACTTC
TRBD1	TRBV6-5	TRBJ1-2	.	CASSYLDLLLTGGYGYTF	TGTGCCAGCAGTTACTTAGACCTTCTTCTCACAGGGGGCTATGGCTACACCTTC
.	TRBV12-3/TRBV12-4	TRBJ1-2	many	CASSLDEAVWGYTF	TGTGCCAGCAGTTTAGATGAGGCAGTGTGGGGCTACACCTTC
TRBD1	TRBV7-2	TRBJ1-1	few	CASSLGGGQTFF	TGTGCCAGCAGCTTAGGTGGGGGACAGACTTTCTTT
TRBD2	TRBV27	TRBJ2-7	.	CASSLSGSFHEQYF	TGTGCCAGCAGTCTTAGCGGGAGCTTCCACGAGCAGTACTTC
.	TRBV19	TRBJ2-7	few	CASSIGLRSYEQYF	TGTGCCAGTAGTATAGGACTGCGCTCCTACGAGCAGTACTTC
.	TRBV29-1	TRBJ2-5	many	CSAVQGARESRRETQYF	TGCAGCGCCGTACAAGGGGCCCGGGAAAGTAGAAGGGAGACCCAGTACTTC
TRBD1	TRBV4-3	TRBJ1-1	.	CASSQLQGGTEAFF	TGCGCCAGCAGCCAATTACAGGGGGGAACTGAAGCTTTCTTT
TRBD2	TRBV4-2	TRBJ2-2	many	CASSQDPIGTSSHTGELFF	TGTGCCAGCAGCCAAGATCCCATCGGGACTAGCAGCCACACCGGGGAGCTGTTTTTT
.	TRBV4-3	TRBJ2-7	.	CASSQDRAVSYEQYF	TGCGCCAGCAGCCAAGATAGGGCAGTCTCCTACGAGCAGTACTTC
.	TRBV3-1	TRBJ2-3	many	CASSSRGDTQYF	TGTGCCAGCAGCTCGCGCGGGGATACGCAGTATTTT
TRBD2	TRBV12-3/TRBV12-4	TRBJ2-7	.	CASSTSGGAREQYF	TGTGCCAGCAGTACGAGCGGGGGGGCCCGCGAGCAGTACTTC
.	TRBV6-1	TRBJ2-1	many	CASSPRGGISYNEQFF	TGTGCCAGCAGCCCCCGGGGTGGGATCTCCTACAATGAGCAGTTCTTC
TRBD1	TRBV20-1	TRBJ2-1	.	CSAPGQGRGNEQFF	TGCAGTGCCCCGGGACAGGGAAGGGGCAATGAGCAGTTCTTC